This TCR beta chain was recovered during a study of blood T cell repertoires in COVID-19. CDR3 length: 15 residues. V lost 2 bases and J 4 bases, leaving 14 bases between the germline ends. Germline lookup yields CDR1 MNHEY and CDR2 SVGEGT. In the original workflow: Using reference gene primer amplification, nucleated cell counts were estimated. The protocol was immunoSEQ multiplex PCR, while the TCRdb copy is restricted to in-frame clones and leaves out a portion. V, J and clone size are those of that table, while D and trimming were read from the DNA. The sample contains around 250,000 clones, 65% to 85% of which appear only once. This clone was seen ten or more times.

The sequence was obtained from a man between 45 and 60 years old who had recovered from COVID-19. Sequencing used PBMCs or T cells enriched from blood (not recorded which). The gene calls are TRBV6-2 or TRBV6-3 and TRBJ1-2, with a possible D match to TRBD1 (6 bases). This CDR3 is CASSYPQGLGYGYTF. For the CDR3, the DNA is TGTGCCAGCAGTTACCCCCAGGGGCTCGGCTATGGCTACACCTTC.